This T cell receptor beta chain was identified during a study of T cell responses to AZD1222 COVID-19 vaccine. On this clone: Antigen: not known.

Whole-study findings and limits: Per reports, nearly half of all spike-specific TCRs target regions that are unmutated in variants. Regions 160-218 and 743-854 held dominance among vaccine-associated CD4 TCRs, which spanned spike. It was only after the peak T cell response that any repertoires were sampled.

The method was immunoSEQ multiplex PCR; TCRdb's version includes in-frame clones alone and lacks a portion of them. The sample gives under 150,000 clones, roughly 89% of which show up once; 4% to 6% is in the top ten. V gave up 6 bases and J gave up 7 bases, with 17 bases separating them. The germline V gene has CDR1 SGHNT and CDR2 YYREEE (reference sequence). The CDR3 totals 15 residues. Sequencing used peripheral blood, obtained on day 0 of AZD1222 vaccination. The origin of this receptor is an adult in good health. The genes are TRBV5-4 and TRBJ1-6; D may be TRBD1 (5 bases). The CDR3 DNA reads TGTGCCAGCACCGCTCCGGGACCCGGGAATTCACCCCTCCACTTT. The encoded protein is CASTAPGPGNSPLHF.